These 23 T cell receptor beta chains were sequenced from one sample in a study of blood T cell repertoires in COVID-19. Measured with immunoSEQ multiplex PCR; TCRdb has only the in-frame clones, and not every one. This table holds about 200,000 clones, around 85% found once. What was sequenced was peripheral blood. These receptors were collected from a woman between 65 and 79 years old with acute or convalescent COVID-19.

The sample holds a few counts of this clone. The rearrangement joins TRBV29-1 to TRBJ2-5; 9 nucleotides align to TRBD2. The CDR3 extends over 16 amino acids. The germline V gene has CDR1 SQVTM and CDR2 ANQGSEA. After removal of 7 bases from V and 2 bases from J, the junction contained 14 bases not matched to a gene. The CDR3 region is CSASGEGSGGQETQYF. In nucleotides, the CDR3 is TGCAGCGCCTCTGGGGAGGGTAGCGGGGGACAAGAGACCCAGTACTTC.

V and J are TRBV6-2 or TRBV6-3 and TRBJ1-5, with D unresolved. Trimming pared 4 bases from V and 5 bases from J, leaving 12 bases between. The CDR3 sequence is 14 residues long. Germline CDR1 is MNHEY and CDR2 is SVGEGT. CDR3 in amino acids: CASSLGRLDQPQHF. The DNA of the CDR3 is TGTGCCAGCAGTTTGGGCAGGCTGGATCAGCCCCAGCATTTT.

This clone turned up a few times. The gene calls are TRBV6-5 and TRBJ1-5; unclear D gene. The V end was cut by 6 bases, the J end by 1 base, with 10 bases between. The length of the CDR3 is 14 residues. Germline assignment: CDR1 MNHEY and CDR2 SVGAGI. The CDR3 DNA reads TGTGCCAGCAGCTTAGGACTCAGCAATCAGCCCCAGCATTTT. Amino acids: CASSLGLSNQPQHF.

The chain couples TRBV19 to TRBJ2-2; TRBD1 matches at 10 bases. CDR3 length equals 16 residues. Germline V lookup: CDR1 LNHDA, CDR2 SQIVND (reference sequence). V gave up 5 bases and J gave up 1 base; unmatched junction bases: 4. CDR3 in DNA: TGTGCCAGTAGTGACCGGACAGGGGGGAACACCGGGGAGCTGTTTTTT. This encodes CASSDRTGGNTGELFF.

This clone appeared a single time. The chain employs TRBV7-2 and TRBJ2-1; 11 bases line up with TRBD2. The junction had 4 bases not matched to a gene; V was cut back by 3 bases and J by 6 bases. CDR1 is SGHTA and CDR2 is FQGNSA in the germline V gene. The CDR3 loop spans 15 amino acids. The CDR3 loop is CASSFGLAGGNEQFF. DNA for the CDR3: TGTGCCAGCAGCTTTGGCCTAGCGGGAGGCAATGAGCAGTTCTTC.

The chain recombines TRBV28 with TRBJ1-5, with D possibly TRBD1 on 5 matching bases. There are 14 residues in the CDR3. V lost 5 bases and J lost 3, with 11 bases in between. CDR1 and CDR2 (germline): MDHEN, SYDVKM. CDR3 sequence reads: CASSTHRYNQPQHF. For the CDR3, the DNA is TGTGCCAGCAGTACGCACAGGTACAATCAGCCCCAGCATTTT.

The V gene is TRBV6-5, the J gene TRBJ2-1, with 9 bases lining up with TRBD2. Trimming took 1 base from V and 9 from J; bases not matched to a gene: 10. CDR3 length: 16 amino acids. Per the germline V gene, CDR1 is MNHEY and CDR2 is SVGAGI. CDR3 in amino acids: CASSYFSGGSGGEQFF. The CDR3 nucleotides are TGTGCCAGCAGTTACTTTAGCGGGGGTTCAGGTGGTGAGCAGTTCTTC.

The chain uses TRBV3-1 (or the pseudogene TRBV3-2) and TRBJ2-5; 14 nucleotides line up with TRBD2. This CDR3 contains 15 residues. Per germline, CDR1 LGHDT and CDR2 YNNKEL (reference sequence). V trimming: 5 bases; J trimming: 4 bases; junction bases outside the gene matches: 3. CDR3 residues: CASSSGLAGGETQYF. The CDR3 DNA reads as TGTGCCAGCAGCTCCGGACTAGCGGGGGGAGAGACCCAGTACTTC.

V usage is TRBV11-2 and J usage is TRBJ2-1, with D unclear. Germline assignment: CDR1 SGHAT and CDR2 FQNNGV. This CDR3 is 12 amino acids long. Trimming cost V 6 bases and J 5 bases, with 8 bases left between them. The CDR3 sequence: CASRTRDNEQFF. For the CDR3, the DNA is TGTGCCAGCAGGACCCGGGACAATGAGCAGTTCTTC.

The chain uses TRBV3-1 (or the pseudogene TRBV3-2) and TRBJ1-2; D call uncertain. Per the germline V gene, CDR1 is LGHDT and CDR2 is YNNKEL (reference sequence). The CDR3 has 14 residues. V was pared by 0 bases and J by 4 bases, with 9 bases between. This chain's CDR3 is CASSQEGGTYGYTF. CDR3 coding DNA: TGTGCCAGCAGCCAAGAAGGAGGCACCTATGGCTACACCTTC.

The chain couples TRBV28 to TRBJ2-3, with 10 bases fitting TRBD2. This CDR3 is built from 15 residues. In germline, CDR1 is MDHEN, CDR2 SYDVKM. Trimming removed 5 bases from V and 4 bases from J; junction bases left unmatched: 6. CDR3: CASSPSGRGADTQYF. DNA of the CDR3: TGTGCCAGCAGTCCTAGCGGGAGAGGTGCAGATACGCAGTATTTT.

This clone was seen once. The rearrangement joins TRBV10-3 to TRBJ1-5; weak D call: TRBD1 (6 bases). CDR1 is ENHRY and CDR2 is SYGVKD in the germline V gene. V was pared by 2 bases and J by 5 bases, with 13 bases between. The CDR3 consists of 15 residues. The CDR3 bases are TGTGCCATCAGTGAGCGAGGGACACAATATCAGCCCCAGCATTTT. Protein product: CAISERGTQYQPQHF.

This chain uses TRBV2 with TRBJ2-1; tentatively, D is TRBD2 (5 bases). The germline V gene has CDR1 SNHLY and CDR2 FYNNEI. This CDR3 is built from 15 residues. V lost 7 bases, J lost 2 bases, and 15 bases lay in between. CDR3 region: CASNPPRATYNEQFF. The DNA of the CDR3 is TGTGCCAGCAATCCGCCGAGGGCGACCTACAATGAGCAGTTCTTC.

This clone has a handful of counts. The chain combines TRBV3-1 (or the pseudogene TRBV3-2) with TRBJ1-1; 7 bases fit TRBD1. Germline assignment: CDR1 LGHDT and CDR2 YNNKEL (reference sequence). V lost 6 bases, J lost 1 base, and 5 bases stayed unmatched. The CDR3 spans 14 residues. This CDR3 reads CASRLQGPNTEAFF. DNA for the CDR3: TGTGCCAGCAGGCTACAGGGGCCGAACACTGAAGCTTTCTTT.

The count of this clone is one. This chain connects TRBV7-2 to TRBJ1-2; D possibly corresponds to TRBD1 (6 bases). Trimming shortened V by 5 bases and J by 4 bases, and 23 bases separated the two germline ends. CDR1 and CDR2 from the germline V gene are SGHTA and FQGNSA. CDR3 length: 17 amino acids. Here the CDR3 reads CASSPPGSQGVSYGYTF. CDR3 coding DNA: TGTGCCAGCAGCCCCCCCGGGTCACAGGGTGTTAGCTATGGCTACACCTTC.

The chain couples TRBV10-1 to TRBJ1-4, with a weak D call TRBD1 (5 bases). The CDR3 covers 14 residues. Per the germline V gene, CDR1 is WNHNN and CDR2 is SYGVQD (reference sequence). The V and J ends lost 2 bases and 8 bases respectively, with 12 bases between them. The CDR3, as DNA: TGCGCCAGCAGTGAGGCGGGGGACGGCGAAAAACTGTTTTTT. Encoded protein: CASSEAGDGEKLFF.

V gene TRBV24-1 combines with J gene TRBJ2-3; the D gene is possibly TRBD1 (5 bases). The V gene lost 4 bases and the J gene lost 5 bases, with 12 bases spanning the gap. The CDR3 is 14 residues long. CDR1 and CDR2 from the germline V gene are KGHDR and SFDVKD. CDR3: CATSDPTRVDTQYF. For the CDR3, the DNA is TGTGCCACCAGTGACCCAACCAGGGTAGATACGCAGTATTTT.

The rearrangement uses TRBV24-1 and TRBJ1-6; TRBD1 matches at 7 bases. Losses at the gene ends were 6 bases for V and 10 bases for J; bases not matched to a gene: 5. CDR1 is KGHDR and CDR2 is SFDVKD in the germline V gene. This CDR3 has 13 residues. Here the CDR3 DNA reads TGTGCCACCAGTTTTAGCAGGGGGTCACCCCTCCACTTT. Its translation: CATSFSRGSPLHF.

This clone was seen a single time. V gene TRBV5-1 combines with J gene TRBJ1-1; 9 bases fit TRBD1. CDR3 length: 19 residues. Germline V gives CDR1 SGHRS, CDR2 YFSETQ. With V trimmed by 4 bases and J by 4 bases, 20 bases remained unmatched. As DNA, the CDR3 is TGCGCCAGCAGCACGGGCCGATCAACAGGGGGCGTTTGGATCACTGAAGCTTTCTTT. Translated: CASSTGRSTGGVWITEAFF.

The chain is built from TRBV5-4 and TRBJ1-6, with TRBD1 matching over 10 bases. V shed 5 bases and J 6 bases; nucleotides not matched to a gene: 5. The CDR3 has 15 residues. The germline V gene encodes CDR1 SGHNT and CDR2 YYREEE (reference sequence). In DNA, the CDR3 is TGTGCCAGCAGGTCGGGACAGGGGAGTAATTCACCCCTCCACTTT. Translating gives CASRSGQGSNSPLHF.

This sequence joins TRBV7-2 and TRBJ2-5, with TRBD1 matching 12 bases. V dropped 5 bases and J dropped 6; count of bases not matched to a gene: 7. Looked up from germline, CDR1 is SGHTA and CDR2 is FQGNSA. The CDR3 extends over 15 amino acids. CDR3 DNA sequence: TGTGCCAGCAGCCCCGGGACAGGGGGCGGAAAGACCCAGTACTTC. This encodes CASSPGTGGGKTQYF.

CDR3 in DNA: TGTGCCAGCAGCCCAGCCGGGACAGGGGGTTCACCCCTCCACTTT. Amino acids: CASSPAGTGGSPLHF. The chain joins TRBV5-4 to TRBJ1-6; 11 bases fit TRBD1. CDR1 and CDR2 from the germline V gene are SGHNT and YYREEE (reference sequence). CDR3 length equals 15 residues. V was pared by 4 bases and J by 9 bases, with 6 bases of the junction left unmatched. The full variable domain, in which reference TRBV5-4 and TRBJ1-6 provide the parts outside the CDR3, is ETGVTQSPTHLIKTRGQQVTLRCSSQSGHNTVSWYQQALGQGPQFIFQYYREEENGRGNFPPRFSGLQFPNYSSELNVNALELDDSALYLCASSPAGTGGSPLHFGNGTRLTVT.

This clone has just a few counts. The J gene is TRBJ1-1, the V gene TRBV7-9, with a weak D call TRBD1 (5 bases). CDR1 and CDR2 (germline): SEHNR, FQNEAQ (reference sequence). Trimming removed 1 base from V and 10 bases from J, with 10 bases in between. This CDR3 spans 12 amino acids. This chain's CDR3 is CASSLENRRAFF. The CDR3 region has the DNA TGTGCCAGCAGCTTAGAGAACAGGAGAGCTTTCTTT.